The T cell receptor beta chain described here comes from a study of cytomegalovirus exposure and HLA in healthy donors. Study-wide findings and caveats: Rarity marked most TCR sequences, yet some public TCRs occurred in many donors. The authors later linked a missense DCLRE1C variant to TCR beta V- and J-gene trimming. At a 0.05 false discovery rate, a later analysis found over 15,000 TCR beta sequences to be associated with HLA alleles.

Regarding this clone: Its antigen is as yet unknown.

The V gene lost 4 bases and the J gene lost 0 bases, with 13 bases spanning the gap. The V gene's germline CDR1 is SGHDT and CDR2 YYEEEE. This CDR3 comprises 15 residues. 60 Vbeta and 13 Jbeta primers were used in PCR. Assay used: immunoSEQ multiplex PCR; TCRdb lists only in-frame clones, some missing. The sample records under 200,000 clones, approximately 79% being singletons. Specimen: PBMCs. The chain recombines TRBV5-6 with TRBJ1-2; D gene unclear. The receptor was isolated from a woman aged 40 to 55 in good health and CMV-seronegative. CDR3 sequence: CASSTGLYSNYGYTF. The DNA for the CDR3 is TGTGCCAGCAGCACCGGACTCTACTCTAACTATGGCTACACCTTC.